This TCR beta chain was observed in a study of shared clonotypes between healthy human individuals. Study at large: Each donor's CD8 memory used one plate, CD8 naive two, each CD4 subset three.

The assay was immunoSEQ multiplex PCR, and TCRdb's table has in-frame clones only and misses some. The table lists approximately 2,200,000 clones, about 93% of them singletons, with more than 1.5% in the top ten. Germline CDR1 and CDR2: LGHNA and YNFKEQ. V shed 4 bases and J shed 6 bases, with 15 bases lying between them. This CDR3 comprises 15 residues. Positive CCR7 selection of CD45RO-negative cells yielded the naive CD8 cells, and terminally differentiated effector memory CD45RA+ cells were excluded. The source is a man younger than 30 in good health. Some clones in this sample may be carry-over from other donors' samples. The gene calls are TRBV4-2 and TRBJ2-2, with no clear D. Sequenced input: naive CD8+ T cells from PBMCs. Here the CDR3 reads CASSPSKVDPGELFF. In DNA, the CDR3 is TGTGCCAGCAGCCCATCTAAGGTAGATCCCGGGGAGCTGTTTTTT.